A single sample is the source of the 3 T cell receptor beta chains below, sequenced in a study of blood T cells in healthy people across ages. Alongside a J-beta primer mix, a sample-barcoded 5' primer served in a second PCR lasting about 7 to 11 cycles. TCRdb re-called the 5' RACE reads through MiXCR, storing one row per CDR3 protein. The table records nearly 800,000 distinct CDR3 sequences, around three fifths of them present only once. Material: blood. The receptors come from a man between 35 and 55 years old in good health.

The V gene is TRBV28, the J gene TRBJ2-5, with a tentative D call TRBD1 (5 bases). Germline values: CDR1 MDHEN, CDR2 SYDVKM. The CDR3 sequence is 13 residues long. The V and J ends lost 5 bases and 4 bases respectively, with 11 bases between them. CDR3 protein: CASSTTAPETQYF. In DNA form, the CDR3 reads TGTGCCAGCAGTACGACAGCCCCAGAGACCCAGTACTTC.

The CDR3 here is CASSQGPQGYELYF. The CDR3 DNA is TGTGCCAGCAGCCAAGGTCCCCAGGGCTACGAGCTGTACTTC. The chain employs TRBV3-1 and TRBJ2-4; TRBD1 might be the D (5 bases). The CDR3 contains 14 residues. V was trimmed by 1 base and J by 15 bases, leaving 19 bases between them. Germline loops: CDR1 LGHDT, CDR2 YNNKEL (reference sequence).

In regard to this clonotype: The junction departs from germline at one end; a sequencing error may be responsible. This CDR3 reads CASSHLVGTDTQYF. The CDR3 region has the DNA TGTGCCAGCAGCCACCTCGTGGGCACGGATACGCAGTATTTT. The chain joins TRBV12-3 or TRBV12-4 to TRBJ2-3; the D is unclear. The CDR3 loop spans 14 amino acids.